The rows below give T cell receptor beta chains drawn from one sample of a study of blood T cell repertoires in COVID-19. TCRdb's table, derived via immunoSEQ multiplex PCR, lists solely in-frame clones and lacks some. Of around 84,000 clones listed, roughly three quarters are singletons. The sequencing sample was made of peripheral blood. The receptors were sampled from a man between 60 and 75 years old with COVID-19, enrolled during active disease. CDR3s include the opening cysteine and the closing phenylalanine or tryptophan. D genes are given only for firm matches. Clone size is not always given. Where it is, it says once, few, many or a class for expanded clones.

DNA: TGTGCCAGTAGTACCCCGGACAGGGGGAACAATCAGCCCCAGCATTTT
CDR3: CASSTPDRGNNQPQHF
D: TRBD1
size: many
V: TRBV19
J: TRBJ1-5

DNA: TGTGCCAGCAGCTTAGCGATCGAGCGGACGAGGCCCGGGGAGCTGTTTTTT
CDR3: CASSLAIERTRPGELFF
D: .
size: .
V: TRBV7-8
J: TRBJ2-2

DNA: TGTGCCAGCAGTCCTCAGGGAGCGGGAGTATACAATGAGCAGTTCTTC
CDR3: CASSPQGAGVYNEQFF
D: TRBD2
size: few
V: TRBV7-3
J: TRBJ2-1

DNA: TGTGCCAGTAGTACACGACAGAACACTGAAGCTTTCTTT
CDR3: CASSTRQNTEAFF
D: .
size: .
V: TRBV19
J: TRBJ1-1

DNA: TGTGCCTGGAGAGGGGGCCTTCACAATGAGCAGTTCTTC
CDR3: CAWRGGLHNEQFF
D: TRBD1
size: .
V: TRBV30
J: TRBJ2-1

DNA: TGTGCCACCAGTGACCCCCCGTTGGGCACCGCGAACACCGGGGAGCTGTTTTTT
CDR3: CATSDPPLGTANTGELFF
D: .
size: .
V: TRBV24-1
J: TRBJ2-2

DNA: TGCGCCAGCAGCTCCGCCGACAGAGAGACCCAGTACTTC
CDR3: CASSSADRETQYF
D: .
size: .
V: TRBV5-1
J: TRBJ2-5

DNA: TGTGCCTGGAGTGCGGAGGCGGGAGTCAGCACCGGGGAGCTGTTTTTT
CDR3: CAWSAEAGVSTGELFF
D: TRBD2
size: .
V: TRBV30
J: TRBJ2-2

DNA: TGCGCCAGCAGCTTCCCGGGGAGCGCTGAAGCTTTCTTT
CDR3: CASSFPGSAEAFF
D: .
size: .
V: TRBV5-1
J: TRBJ1-1

DNA: TGTGCCAGCAGCTTGGACAGGAGGGCCAATAGCAATCAGCCCCAGCATTTT
CDR3: CASSLDRRANSNQPQHF
D: TRBD1
size: .
V: TRBV6-2/TRBV6-3
J: TRBJ1-5

DNA: TGTGCCAGTAGTCCCCAATTGGAGGGGCGCTTGAGTGGCTACACCTTC
CDR3: CASSPQLEGRLSGYTF
D: .
size: .
V: TRBV19
J: TRBJ1-2

DNA: TGTGCCAGCAACCTACAGGGGGACGTTTATGGCTACACCTTC
CDR3: CASNLQGDVYGYTF
D: TRBD1
size: .
V: TRBV6-5
J: TRBJ1-2

DNA: TGCAGCGTCCCGTGGAGCGGGGGAACGCAGTATTTT
CDR3: CSVPWSGGTQYF
D: TRBD2
size: .
V: TRBV29-1
J: TRBJ2-3

DNA: TGTGCCAGCAGCCAAGGAAGGCTGGACAGGGGATCCTACGAGCAGTACTTC
CDR3: CASSQGRLDRGSYEQYF
D: TRBD1
size: .
V: TRBV14
J: TRBJ2-7

DNA: TGTGCCAGCAGCTTACCGGGACTTAGGGAGCCCCAGCATTTT
CDR3: CASSLPGLREPQHF
D: .
size: .
V: TRBV7-2
J: TRBJ1-5

DNA: TGTGCCAGCAGCCCAGGGGGCGTAGGTGAAAAACTGTTTTTT
CDR3: CASSPGGVGEKLFF
D: TRBD1
size: .
V: TRBV5-4
J: TRBJ1-4

DNA: TGCAGCGTGCAGGTTTTATACAATGAGCAGTTCTTC
CDR3: CSVQVLYNEQFF
D: .
size: .
V: TRBV29-1
J: TRBJ2-1

DNA: TGTGCCAGCAGCGTTGGGTCTAGGTGGGGAGAGGGCAATGAGCAGTTCTTC
CDR3: CASSVGSRWGEGNEQFF
D: .
size: .
V: TRBV7-8
J: TRBJ2-1

DNA: TGTGCCAGCAGCTTGGATCTGGGGCGGAATACGCAGTATTTT
CDR3: CASSLDLGRNTQYF
D: .
size: .
V: TRBV5-8
J: TRBJ2-3

DNA: TGCAGCGTTGAGGGCGGGATAGGCGAGCAGTACTTC
CDR3: CSVEGGIGEQYF
D: .
size: .
V: TRBV29-1
J: TRBJ2-7

DNA: TGTGCCAGCAGCTTGGTAGGGGAGGGGGCTAATGAAAAACTGTTTTTT
CDR3: CASSLVGEGANEKLFF
D: .
size: few
V: TRBV5-5
J: TRBJ1-4

DNA: TGTGCCTGGACTAGCGGGGCTACAGATACGCAGTATTTT
CDR3: CAWTSGATDTQYF
D: TRBD2
size: .
V: TRBV30
J: TRBJ2-3

DNA: TGTGCCAGCAGCTTAGCGGAGAGCTCCTACAATGAGCAGTTCTTC
CDR3: CASSLAESSYNEQFF
D: .
size: .
V: TRBV11-2
J: TRBJ2-1

DNA: TGCGCCAGCACCCTAGACCGGGACAGGGTTTACGAGCAGTACTTC
CDR3: CASTLDRDRVYEQYF
D: TRBD1
size: once
V: TRBV5-1
J: TRBJ2-7

DNA: TGTGCCAGCTCACCTTTCGGACAGGGGGTGGACGGCTACACCTTC
CDR3: CASSPFGQGVDGYTF
D: TRBD1
size: .
V: TRBV18
J: TRBJ1-2